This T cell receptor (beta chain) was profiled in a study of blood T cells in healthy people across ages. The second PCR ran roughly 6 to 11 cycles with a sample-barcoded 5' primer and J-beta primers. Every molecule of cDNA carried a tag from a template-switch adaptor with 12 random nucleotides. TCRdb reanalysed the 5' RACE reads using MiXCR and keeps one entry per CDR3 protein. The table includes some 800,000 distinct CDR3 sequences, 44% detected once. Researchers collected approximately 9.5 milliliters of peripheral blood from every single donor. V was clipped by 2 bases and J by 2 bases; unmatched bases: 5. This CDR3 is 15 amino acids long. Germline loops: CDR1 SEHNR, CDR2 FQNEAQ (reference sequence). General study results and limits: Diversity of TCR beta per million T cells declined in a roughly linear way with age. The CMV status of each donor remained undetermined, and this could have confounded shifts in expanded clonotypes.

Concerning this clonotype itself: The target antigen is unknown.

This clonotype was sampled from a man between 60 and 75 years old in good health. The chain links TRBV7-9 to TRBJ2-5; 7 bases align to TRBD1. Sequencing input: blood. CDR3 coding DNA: TGTGCCAGCAGCTTACCGACAGGGAAACAAGAGACCCAGTACTTC. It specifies CASSLPTGKQETQYF.